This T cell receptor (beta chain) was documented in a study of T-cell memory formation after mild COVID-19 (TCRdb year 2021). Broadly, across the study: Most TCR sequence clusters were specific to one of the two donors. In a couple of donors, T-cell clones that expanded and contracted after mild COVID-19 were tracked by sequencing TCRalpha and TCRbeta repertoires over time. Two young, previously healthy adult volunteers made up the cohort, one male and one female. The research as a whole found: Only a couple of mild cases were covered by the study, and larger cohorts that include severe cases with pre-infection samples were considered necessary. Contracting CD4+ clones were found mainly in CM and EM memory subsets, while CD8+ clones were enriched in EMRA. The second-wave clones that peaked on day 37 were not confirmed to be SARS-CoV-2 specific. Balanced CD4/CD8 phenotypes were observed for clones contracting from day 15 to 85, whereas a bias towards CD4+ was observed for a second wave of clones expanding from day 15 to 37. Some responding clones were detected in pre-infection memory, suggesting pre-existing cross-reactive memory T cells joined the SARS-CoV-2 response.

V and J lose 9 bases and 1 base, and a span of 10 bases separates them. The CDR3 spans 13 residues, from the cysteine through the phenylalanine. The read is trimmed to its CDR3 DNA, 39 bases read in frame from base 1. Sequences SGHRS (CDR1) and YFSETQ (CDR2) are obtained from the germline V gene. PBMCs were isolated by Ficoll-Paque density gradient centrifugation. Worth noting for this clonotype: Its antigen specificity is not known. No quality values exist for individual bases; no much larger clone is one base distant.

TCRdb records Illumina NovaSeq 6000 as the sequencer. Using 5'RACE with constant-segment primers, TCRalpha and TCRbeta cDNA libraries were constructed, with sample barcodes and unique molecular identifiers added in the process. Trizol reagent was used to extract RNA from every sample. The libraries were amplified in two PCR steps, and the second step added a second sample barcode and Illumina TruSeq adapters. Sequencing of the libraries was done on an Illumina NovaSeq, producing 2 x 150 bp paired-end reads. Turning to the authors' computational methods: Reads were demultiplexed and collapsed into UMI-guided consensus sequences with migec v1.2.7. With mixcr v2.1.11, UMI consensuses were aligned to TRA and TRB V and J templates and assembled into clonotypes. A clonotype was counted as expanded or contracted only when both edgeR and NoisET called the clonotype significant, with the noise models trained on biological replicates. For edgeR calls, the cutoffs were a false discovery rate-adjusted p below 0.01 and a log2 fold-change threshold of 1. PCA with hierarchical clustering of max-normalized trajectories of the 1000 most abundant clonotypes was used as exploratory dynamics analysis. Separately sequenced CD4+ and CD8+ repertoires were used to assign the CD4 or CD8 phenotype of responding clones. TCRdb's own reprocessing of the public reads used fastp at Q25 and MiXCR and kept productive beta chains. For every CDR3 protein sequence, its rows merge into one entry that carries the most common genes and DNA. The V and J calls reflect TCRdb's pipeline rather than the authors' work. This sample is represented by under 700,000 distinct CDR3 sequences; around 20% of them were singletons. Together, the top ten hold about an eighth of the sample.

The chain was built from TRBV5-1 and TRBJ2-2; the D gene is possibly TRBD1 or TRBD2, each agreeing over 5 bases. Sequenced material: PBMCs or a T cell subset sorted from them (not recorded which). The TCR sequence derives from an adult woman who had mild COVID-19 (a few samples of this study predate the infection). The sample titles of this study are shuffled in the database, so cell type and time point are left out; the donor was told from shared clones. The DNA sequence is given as TGCGCCACTATGGGGGAGAACACCGGGGAGCTGTTTTTT. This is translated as CATMGENTGELFF.